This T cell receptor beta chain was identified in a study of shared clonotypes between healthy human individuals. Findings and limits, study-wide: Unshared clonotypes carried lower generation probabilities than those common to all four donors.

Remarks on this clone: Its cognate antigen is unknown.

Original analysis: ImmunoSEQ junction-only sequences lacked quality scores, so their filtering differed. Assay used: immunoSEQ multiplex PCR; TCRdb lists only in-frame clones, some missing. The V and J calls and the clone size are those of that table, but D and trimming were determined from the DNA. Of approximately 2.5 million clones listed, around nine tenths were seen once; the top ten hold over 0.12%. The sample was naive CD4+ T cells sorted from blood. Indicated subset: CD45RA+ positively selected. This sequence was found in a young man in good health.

This chain's CDR3 is CASSVRTGNTEAFF. In DNA, the CDR3 is TGTGCCAGCAGTGTCCGGACAGGGAACACTGAAGCTTTCTTT. V gene TRBV6-1 combines with J gene TRBJ1-1; 7 nucleotides match TRBD1. Germline V CDR1 and CDR2: MNHNS, SASEGT. With 4 bases clipped from V and 1 base from J, the junction kept 3 bases outside the gene matches. The CDR3 totals 14 residues.